This T cell receptor (beta chain) was recorded in a study of T cell responses to AZD1222 COVID-19 vaccine (dated by TCRdb to the early 2020s). Looking at the study overall: AZD1222 recipients whose second dose came at about 4 weeks and those whose second dose came at about 12 weeks were combined into one group, since spike-specific TCR depth and breadth did not differ between the two schedules. TCR sequencing covered 230 or so trial participants: 200 to 220 given two doses of AZD1222 and about 26 given two doses of MenACWY control vaccine. Trial participants were enrolled by age into subgroups of 18-55, 56-69 and 70-plus years, and roughly 150, 30 and 60 TCR-sequenced participants, respectively, were included in these subgroups. What the authors observed across the whole study: Participants were mostly white British and included more females than males, and it was suggested by the authors that clonal diversity may have been underestimated. The 56-69-year group was small, and its depth increase did not reach significance, likely because of low power. No day 14 peak-response samples were available, so repertoires were characterized only after the peak T cell response. Conclusions about previously exposed vaccinees are limited, since just five or six AZD1222 recipients were seropositive for SARS-CoV-2 at baseline. Vaccine-associated CD4 TCRs spanned the whole spike protein, with dominant responses in regions 160-218 and 743-854. Nearly half of unique spike-specific TCRs reportedly recognized epitopes outside regions mutated in the B.1.351 and B.1.1.7 variants. After two AZD1222 doses, spike-specific TCR breadth and depth were significantly higher than at day 0 and than in MenACWY recipients.

This specimen's time point label, interpreted: baseline before first vaccination. Vaccinee samples came from UK trials COV001 and COV002, including a single-blind randomized controlled phase 2/3 trial of AZD1222 (ChAdOx1 nCoV-19) in healthy adults. For TCRbeta chain sequencing, PBMC samples were collected from trial participants at day 0 and at day 28 after the second dose. The CDR3 regions of human TCRbeta chains were analyzed by immunosequencing. From the authors' description of their analysis: Repertoire TCRs were matched against a reference library of SARS-CoV-2-specific TCRs generated with the MIRA antigen-specificity platform. Breadth meant the fraction of unique TCRs that were SARS-CoV-2-associated, whereas depth meant the fraction of total T cells that were SARS-CoV-2-associated. Using the MIRA data, each spike-specific TCR was mapped to the spike region that the TCR reacts to and placed in a CD4 or CD8 class. Log10-transformed breadth and depth values were compared by one-way ANOVA with Sidak's multiple comparisons tests. TCRdb retrieved this table from immuneACCESS and kept in-frame rearrangements only. Not all clones are present; in checked studies, unresolved V genes account for under half, and no reason is known for the remainder. D and trimming come from the DNA, and the V and J calls and clone size come from that table. This sample gives about 86,000 clones in total; more than 75% of them show up just once. 2.5% to 3.5% of the sample lies in the top ten.

In the germline V gene, CDR1 corresponds to SGHDN and CDR2 to FVKESK. V is cut back by 4 bases and J by 6 bases, with 7 bases in the junction unmatched. Taken from cysteine to phenylalanine, the CDR3 has 14 residues. The read is trimmed to its CDR3 DNA, 42 bases read in frame from base 1. On this clone itself: There is no known antigen for this receptor. Base qualities are not at hand, and no much larger clone is one base apart.

The rearrangement joined TRBV14 to TRBJ2-7, and 9 junction bases match TRBD1. Sequences were derived from peripheral blood, sampled on day 0 of AZD1222 vaccination. This receptor was identified in an adult in good health. The DNA sequence is given as TGTGCCAGCAGCCCGGGACAGGGTATCTCCGAGCAGTACTTC. This is translated as CASSPGQGISEQYF. Reference TRBV14 and TRBJ2-7 genes cover what lies past the CDR3, so the full variable domain is EAGVTQFPSHSVIEKGQTVTLRCDPISGHDNLYWYRRVMGKEIKFLLHFVKESKQDESGMPNNRFLAERTGGTYSTLKVQPAELEDSGVYFCASSPGQGISEQYFGPGTRLTVT.